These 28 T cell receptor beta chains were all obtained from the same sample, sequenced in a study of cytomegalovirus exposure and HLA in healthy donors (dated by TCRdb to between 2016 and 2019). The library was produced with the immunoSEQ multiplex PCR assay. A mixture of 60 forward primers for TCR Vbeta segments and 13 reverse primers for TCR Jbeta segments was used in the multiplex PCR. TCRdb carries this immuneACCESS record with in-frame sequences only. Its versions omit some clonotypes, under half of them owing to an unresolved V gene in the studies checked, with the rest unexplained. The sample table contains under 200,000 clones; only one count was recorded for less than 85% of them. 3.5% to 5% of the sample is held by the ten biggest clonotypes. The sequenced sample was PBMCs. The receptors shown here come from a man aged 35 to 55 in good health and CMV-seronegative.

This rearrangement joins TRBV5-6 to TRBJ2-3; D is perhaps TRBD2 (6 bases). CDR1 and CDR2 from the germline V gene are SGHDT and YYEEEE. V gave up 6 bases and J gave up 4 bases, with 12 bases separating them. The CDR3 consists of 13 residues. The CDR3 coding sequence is TGTGCCAGCACCCAACCGGGGGCAGATACGCAGTATTTT. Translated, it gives CASTQPGADTQYF.

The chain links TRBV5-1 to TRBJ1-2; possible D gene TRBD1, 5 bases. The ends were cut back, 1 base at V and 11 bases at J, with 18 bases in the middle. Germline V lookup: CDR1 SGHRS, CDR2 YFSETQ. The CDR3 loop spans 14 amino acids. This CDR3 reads CASSLNSPIRAYTF. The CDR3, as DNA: TGCGCCAGCAGCTTGAACAGCCCTATCAGGGCGTACACCTTC.

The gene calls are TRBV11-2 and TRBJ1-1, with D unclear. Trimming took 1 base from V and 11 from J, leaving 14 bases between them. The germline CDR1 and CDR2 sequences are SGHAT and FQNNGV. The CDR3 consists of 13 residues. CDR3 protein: CASSLVDPSRAFF. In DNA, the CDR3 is TGTGCCAGCAGCTTAGTTGACCCTAGTCGGGCTTTCTTT.

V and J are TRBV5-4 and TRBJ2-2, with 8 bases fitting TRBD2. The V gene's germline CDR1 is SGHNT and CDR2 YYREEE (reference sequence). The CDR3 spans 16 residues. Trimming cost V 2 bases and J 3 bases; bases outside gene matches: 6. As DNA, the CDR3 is TGTGCCAGCAGCTTTCCGGGGGGGGCGGACACCGGGGAGCTGTTTTTT. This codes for CASSFPGGADTGELFF.

CDR3 residues: CASSTSTTQGVDVAFF. CDR3 DNA sequence: TGTGCCAGTAGTACCTCCACCACACAGGGTGTTGACGTTGCTTTCTTT. The V and J genes are TRBV19 and TRBJ1-1; perhaps TRBD1 as D (6 bases). The CDR3 loop spans 16 amino acids. Between the trimmed V and J ends, which lost 4 bases and 11 bases, there was a span of 26 bases. Germline CDR1 is LNHDA and CDR2 is SQIVND (reference sequence).

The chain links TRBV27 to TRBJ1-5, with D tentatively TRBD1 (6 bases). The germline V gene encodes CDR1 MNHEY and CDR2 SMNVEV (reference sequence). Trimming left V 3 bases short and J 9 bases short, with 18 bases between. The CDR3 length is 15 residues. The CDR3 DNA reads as TGTGCCAGCAGTTTGGACAGTGGGTTATATCGGCCCCAGCATTTT. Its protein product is CASSLDSGLYRPQHF.

This CDR3 reads CASSIGRQTSTDTQYF. For the CDR3, the DNA is TGTGCCAGTAGTATAGGCCGACAAACCTCCACAGATACGCAGTATTTT. This chain links TRBV19 with TRBJ2-3; no clear D gene. The germline gives CDR1 LNHDA, CDR2 SQIVND (reference sequence). The CDR3 has 16 residues. Trimming left V 1 base short and J 2 bases short, with 13 bases between.

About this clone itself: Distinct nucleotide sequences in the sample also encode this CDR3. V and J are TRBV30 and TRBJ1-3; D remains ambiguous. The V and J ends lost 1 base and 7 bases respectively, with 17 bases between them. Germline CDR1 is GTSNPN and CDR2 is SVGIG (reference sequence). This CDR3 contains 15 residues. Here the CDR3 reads CAWSAAQDLSNTIYF. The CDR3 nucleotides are TGTGCCTGGAGTGCAGCTCAGGATTTAAGTAACACCATATATTTT. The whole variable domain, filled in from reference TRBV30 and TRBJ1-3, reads SQTIHQWPATLVQPVGSPLSLECTVEGTSNPNLYWYRQAAGRGLQLLFYSVGIGQISSEVPQNLSASRPQDRQFILSSKKLLLSDSGFYLCAWSAAQDLSNTIYFGEGSWLTVV.

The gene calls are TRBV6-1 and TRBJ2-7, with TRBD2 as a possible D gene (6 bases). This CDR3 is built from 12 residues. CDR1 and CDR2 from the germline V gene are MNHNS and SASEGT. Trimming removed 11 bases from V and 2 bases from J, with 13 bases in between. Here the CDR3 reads CAGGTATYEQYF. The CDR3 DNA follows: TGTGCCGGAGGGACGGCCACCTACGAGCAGTACTTC.

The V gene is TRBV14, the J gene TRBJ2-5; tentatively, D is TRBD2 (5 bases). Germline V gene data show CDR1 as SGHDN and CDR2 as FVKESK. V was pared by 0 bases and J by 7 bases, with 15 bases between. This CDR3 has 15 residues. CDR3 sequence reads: CASSQDPPGRGTQYF. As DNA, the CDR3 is TGTGCCAGCAGCCAAGATCCTCCGGGTCGGGGGACCCAGTACTTC.

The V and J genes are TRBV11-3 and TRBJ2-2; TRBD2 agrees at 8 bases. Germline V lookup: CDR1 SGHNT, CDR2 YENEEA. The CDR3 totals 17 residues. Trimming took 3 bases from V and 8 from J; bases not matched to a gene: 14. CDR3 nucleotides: TGTGCCAGCAGCTTGGAGGGTAGCGGGGTTAAAACGGGGGAGCTGTTTTTT. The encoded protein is CASSLEGSGVKTGELFF.

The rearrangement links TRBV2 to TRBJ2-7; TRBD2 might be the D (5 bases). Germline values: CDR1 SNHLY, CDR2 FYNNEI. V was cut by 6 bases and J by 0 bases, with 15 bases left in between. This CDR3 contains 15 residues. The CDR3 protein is CASSPGLPRSYEQYF. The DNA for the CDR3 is TGTGCCAGCAGCCCCGGACTTCCCCGCTCCTACGAGCAGTACTTC.

The CDR3 loop is CASSASGATDTQYF. The CDR3, as DNA: TGCGCCAGCAGCGCCAGCGGGGCCACAGATACGCAGTATTTT. The J gene is TRBJ2-3, the V gene TRBV5-1, with TRBD2 matching 7 bases. Germline V lookup: CDR1 SGHRS, CDR2 YFSETQ. J gave up 2 bases and V 4 bases, and 4 bases lay outside the gene matches. CDR3 length: 14 residues.

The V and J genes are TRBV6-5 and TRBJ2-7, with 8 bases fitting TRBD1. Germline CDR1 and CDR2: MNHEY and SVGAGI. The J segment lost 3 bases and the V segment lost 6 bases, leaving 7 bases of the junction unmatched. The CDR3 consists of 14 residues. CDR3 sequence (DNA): TGTGCCAGCAGCTCGGACAGGGTAGTCTACGAGCAGTACTTC. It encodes CASSSDRVVYEQYF.

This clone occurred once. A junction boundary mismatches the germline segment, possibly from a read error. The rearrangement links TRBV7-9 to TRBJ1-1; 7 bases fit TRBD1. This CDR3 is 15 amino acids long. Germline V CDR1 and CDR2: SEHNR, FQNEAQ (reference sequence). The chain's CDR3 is CSSSLAGTANTEAFF. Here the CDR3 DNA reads TGTTCCAGCAGCCTCGCCGGGACAGCGAACACTGAAGCTTTCTTT.

CDR3 nucleotide sequence: TGCGCCAGCAGCCAATACCAGGGGAGCACAGATACGCAGTATTTT. Its protein product is CASSQYQGSTDTQYF. The rearrangement joins TRBV4-3 to TRBJ2-3; D is perhaps TRBD1 (6 bases). Germline V gene data show CDR1 as LGHNA and CDR2 as YSLEER. This CDR3 is 15 amino acids long. Trimming removed 2 bases from V and 0 bases from J, with 9 bases in between.

The CDR3 DNA follows: TGTGCCAGCAGTGAGGGGGCCGTGGAGGATACGCAGTATTTT. It translates to CASSEGAVEDTQYF. The chain joins TRBV6-1 to TRBJ2-3; D is perhaps TRBD1 (6 bases). The ends were cut back, 3 bases at V and 6 bases at J, with 13 bases in the middle. The CDR3 sequence is 14 residues long. In germline, CDR1 is MNHNS, CDR2 SASEGT.

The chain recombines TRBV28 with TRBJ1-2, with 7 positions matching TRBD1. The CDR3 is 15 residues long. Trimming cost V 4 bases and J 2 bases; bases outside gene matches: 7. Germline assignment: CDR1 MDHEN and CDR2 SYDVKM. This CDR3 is CASSSPDRQNYGYTF. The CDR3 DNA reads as TGTGCCAGCAGTTCGCCGGACAGGCAGAACTATGGCTACACCTTC.

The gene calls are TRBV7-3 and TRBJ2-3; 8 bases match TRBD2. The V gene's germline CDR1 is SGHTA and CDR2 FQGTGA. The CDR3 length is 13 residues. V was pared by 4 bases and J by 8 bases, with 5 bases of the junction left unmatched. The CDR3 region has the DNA TGTGCCAGCAGCTACGGGGGGGGCGGTACGCAGTATTTT. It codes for CASSYGGGGTQYF. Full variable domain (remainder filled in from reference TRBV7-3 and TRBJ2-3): GAGVSQTPSNKVTEKGKYVELRCDPISGHTALYWYRQSLGQGPEFLIYFQGTGAADDSGLPNDRFFAVRPEGSVSTLKIQRTERGDSAVYLCASSYGGGGTQYFGPGTRLTVL.

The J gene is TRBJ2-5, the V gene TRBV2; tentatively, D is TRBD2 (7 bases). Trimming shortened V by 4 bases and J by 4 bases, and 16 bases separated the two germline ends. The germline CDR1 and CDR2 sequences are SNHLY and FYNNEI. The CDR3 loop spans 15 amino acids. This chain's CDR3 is CASSGVGGGGETQYF. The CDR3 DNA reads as TGTGCCAGCAGTGGAGTGGGCGGGGGCGGAGAGACCCAGTACTTC.

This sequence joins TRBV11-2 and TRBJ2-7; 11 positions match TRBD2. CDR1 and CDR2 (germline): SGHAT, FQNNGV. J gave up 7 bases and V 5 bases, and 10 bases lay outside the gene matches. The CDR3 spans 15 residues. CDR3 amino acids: CASSRTSGQAREQYF. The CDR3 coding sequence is TGTGCCAGCAGCAGGACTAGCGGGCAGGCCAGGGAGCAGTACTTC.

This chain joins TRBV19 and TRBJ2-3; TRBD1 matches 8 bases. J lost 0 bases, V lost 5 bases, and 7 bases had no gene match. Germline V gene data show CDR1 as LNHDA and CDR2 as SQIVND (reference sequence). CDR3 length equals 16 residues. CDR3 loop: CASSDRGPMSTDTQYF. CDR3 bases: TGTGCCAGTAGTGACAGGGGACCTATGAGCACAGATACGCAGTATTTT.

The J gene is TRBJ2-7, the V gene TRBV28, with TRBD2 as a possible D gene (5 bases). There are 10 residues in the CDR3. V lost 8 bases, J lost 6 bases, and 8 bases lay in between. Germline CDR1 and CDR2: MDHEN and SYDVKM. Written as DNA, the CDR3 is TGTGCCAGCCGGGGTCGCGAGCAGTACTTC. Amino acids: CASRGREQYF.

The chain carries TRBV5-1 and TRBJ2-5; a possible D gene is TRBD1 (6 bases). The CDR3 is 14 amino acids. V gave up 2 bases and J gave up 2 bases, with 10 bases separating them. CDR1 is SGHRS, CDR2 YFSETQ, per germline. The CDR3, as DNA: TGCGCCAGCAGCTTCCGCAGGGGTCAAGAGACCCAGTACTTC. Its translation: CASSFRRGQETQYF.

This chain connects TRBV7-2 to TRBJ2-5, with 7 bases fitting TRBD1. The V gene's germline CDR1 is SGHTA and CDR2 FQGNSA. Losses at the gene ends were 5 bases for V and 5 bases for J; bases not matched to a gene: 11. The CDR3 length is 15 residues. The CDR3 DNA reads TGTGCCAGCAGCCCACGACAGGGCGGTTGGGAGACCCAGTACTTC. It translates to CASSPRQGGWETQYF.

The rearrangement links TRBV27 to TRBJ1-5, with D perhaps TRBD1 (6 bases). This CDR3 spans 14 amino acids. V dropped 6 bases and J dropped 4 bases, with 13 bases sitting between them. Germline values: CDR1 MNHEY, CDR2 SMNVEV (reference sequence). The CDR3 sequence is CASRQGGGNQPQHF. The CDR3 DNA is TGTGCCAGCAGACAGGGTGGGGGTAATCAGCCCCAGCATTTT.

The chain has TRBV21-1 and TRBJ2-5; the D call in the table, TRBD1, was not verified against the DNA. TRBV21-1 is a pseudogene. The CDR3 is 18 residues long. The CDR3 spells CASSPSLGAGEFHGTQYF. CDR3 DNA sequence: TGTGCCAGCAGCCCGTCTCTAGGGGCAGGGGAATTTCATGGGACCCAGTACTTC.

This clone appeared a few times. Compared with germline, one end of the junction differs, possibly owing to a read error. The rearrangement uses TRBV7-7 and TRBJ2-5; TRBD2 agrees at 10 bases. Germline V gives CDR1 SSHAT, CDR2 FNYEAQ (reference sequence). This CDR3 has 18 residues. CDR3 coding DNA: TGTGCTAGCAGCTTAAGGTTTAGCGGGGGGACCCGACAAGAGACCCAGTACTTC. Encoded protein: CASSLRFSGGTRQETQYF.